The 9 T cell receptor beta chains below come from one sample, sequenced in a study of T cell responses to AZD1222 COVID-19 vaccine. Here immunoSEQ multiplex PCR was the method, and the copy in TCRdb shows in-frame clones only, minus some. The table includes over 100,000 clones, about nine tenths detected once. The source was peripheral blood, collected on day 0 of AZD1222 vaccination. These receptors were obtained from an adult in good health.

The chain employs TRBV19 and TRBJ2-7; 10 positions agree with TRBD1. The CDR3 covers 15 residues. The germline V gene has CDR1 LNHDA and CDR2 SQIVND (reference sequence). V dropped 5 bases and J dropped 6; count of bases not matched to a gene: 10. In DNA form, the CDR3 reads TGTGCCAGTAGTCCTCCCCCGGGACAGGGGATCGAGCAGTACTTC. Protein: CASSPPPGQGIEQYF.

The chain couples TRBV3-1 (or the pseudogene TRBV3-2) to TRBJ1-6, with TRBD1 identical over 11 bases. The CDR3 has 16 residues. Trimming removed 4 bases from V and 9 bases from J; junction bases left unmatched: 8. CDR1 and CDR2 from the germline V gene are LGHDT and YNNKEL (reference sequence). As DNA, the CDR3 is TGTGCCAGCAGCCCGCGAGGACAGGGGGCGGGTTCACCCCTCCACTTT. It encodes CASSPRGQGAGSPLHF.

The chain combines TRBV6-1 with TRBJ2-7, with a weak D call TRBD2 (7 bases). Germline CDR1 and CDR2: MNHNS and SASEGT. The CDR3 is made up of 15 amino acids. The ends were cut back, 2 bases at V and 0 bases at J, with 11 bases in the middle. The CDR3 reads CASSEKGGSSYEQYF. CDR3 nucleotides: TGTGCCAGCAGTGAAAAGGGGGGGAGCTCCTACGAGCAGTACTTC.

The chain joins TRBV18 to TRBJ1-1; unclear D gene. With 0 bases removed from V and 0 bases from J, the gap between germline ends came to 8 bases. This CDR3 comprises 15 residues. Germline CDR1 reads KGHSH; CDR2 reads LQKENI. In DNA, the CDR3 is TGTGCCAGCTCACCACCTCTACCCATGAACACTGAAGCTTTCTTT. It codes for CASSPPLPMNTEAFF.

This chain links TRBV9 with TRBJ2-1; 11 bases agree with TRBD2. Germline loops: CDR1 SGDLS, CDR2 YYNGEE. The CDR3 has 19 residues. Trimming removed 2 bases from V and 1 base from J; junction bases left unmatched: 11. In nucleotides, the CDR3 is TGTGCCAGCAGCGTCCTAGCGGGGGGCTCCCTTAGGTCCTACAATGAGCAGTTCTTC. Protein sequence: CASSVLAGGSLRSYNEQFF.

The chain carries TRBV6-4 and TRBJ2-3; D might be TRBD2 (6 bases). The germline V and J ends were trimmed by 4 bases and 3 bases, with 23 bases remaining between them. The CDR3 runs 18 residues. Germline CDR1 and CDR2: MRHNA and SNTAGT. CDR3 nucleotides: TGTGCCAGCAGTGCTGACCCCCCCAGGCCGGGGGAGACAGATACGCAGTATTTT. Translation gives CASSADPPRPGETDTQYF.

The V and J genes are TRBV2 and TRBJ2-1; the match to TRBD2 covers 11 bases. This CDR3 has 16 residues. V was pared by 1 base and J by 9 bases, with 8 bases of the junction left unmatched. Germline values: CDR1 SNHLY, CDR2 FYNNEI. The CDR3 reads CASSEGVSGGASEQFF. Written as DNA, the CDR3 is TGTGCCAGCAGTGAAGGGGTTAGCGGGGGGGCGAGTGAGCAGTTCTTC.

The V and J genes are TRBV12-3 or TRBV12-4 and TRBJ2-7; no clear D gene. The V gene lost 6 bases and the J gene lost 0 bases, with 3 bases spanning the gap. The CDR3 spans 11 residues. CDR3 bases: TGTGCCAGCAGCCCCTCCTACGAGCAGTACTTC. Encoded protein: CASSPSYEQYF.

The J gene is TRBJ1-1, the V gene TRBV6-5; tentatively, D is TRBD1 (5 bases). Deletions cut 6 bases from V and 1 base from J, with 15 bases between. Germline CDR1 MNHEY, CDR2 SVGAGI. The CDR3 consists of 15 residues. The CDR3 spells CASSRLVGGNTEAFF. CDR3 in DNA: TGTGCCAGCAGCCGACTAGTTGGGGGGAACACTGAAGCTTTCTTT.